This entry concerns a single T cell receptor beta chain. What it recognizes is unknown. The sample originates from a study of siplizumab effects on memory and regulatory T cells. Study conclusions and caveats: For mappable alloreactive CD4+ clones, the mean Treg-derived fraction was approximately 69% with siplizumab and approximately 27% in controls.

The assay was immunoSEQ multiplex PCR, and TCRdb's table has in-frame clones only and misses some. The data contain more than 95,000 clones, more than 85% of them singletons. CDR1 and CDR2 (germline): LNHDA, SQIVND (reference sequence). V lost 5 bases, J lost 3 bases, and 13 bases lay in between. The CDR3 sequence is 15 residues long. Sequenced input: CD4+ T cells sorted from blood. The V and J genes are TRBV19 and TRBJ1-4, with D possibly TRBD1 on 5 matching bases. The receptor was isolated from a human donor in good health. As DNA, the CDR3 is TGTGCCAGTAGTGGGGACCCAGCAGCTAATGAAAAACTGTTTTTT. Its protein product is CASSGDPAANEKLFF. Using reference TRBV19 and TRBJ1-4 for the parts outside the CDR3, the full variable domain is DGGITQSPKYLFRKEGQNVTLSCEQNLNHDAMYWYRQDPGQGLRLIYYSQIVNDFQKGDIAEGYSVSREKKESFPLTVTSAQKNPTAFYLCASSGDPAANEKLFFGSGTQLSVL.